This T cell receptor beta chain was recorded in a study of cytomegalovirus exposure and HLA in healthy donors. Unrecorded immune exposure was likely among donors, who were nominally healthy when sampled. Findings of the study overall: High specificity and sensitivity for cytomegalovirus status were reported for the classifier. Earlier results showed most TCR beta V segments being productive about 87% or about 30% of the time.

As to this clone: Antigen unknown.

The PCR had 60 Vbeta and 13 Jbeta primers. Libraries were prepared by immunoSEQ multiplex PCR; TCRdb keeps only in-frame clonotypes and omits some of them. Of 250,000 or so clones listed, 81% were seen once; the top ten hold about 7.3%. Germline CDR1 and CDR2: MGHRA and YSYEKL. Trimming took 1 base from V and 3 from J; bases not matched to a gene: 3. The CDR3 spans 15 residues. Sequencing was done on a sample of PBMCs. This TCR was sampled from an older woman in good health and CMV-seropositive. The chain links TRBV4-1 to TRBJ1-2; 9 nucleotides match TRBD1. CDR3 nucleotides: TGCGCCAGCAGCCAAGTAGACAGGGGGGACTATGGCTACACCTTC. As protein: CASSQVDRGDYGYTF.